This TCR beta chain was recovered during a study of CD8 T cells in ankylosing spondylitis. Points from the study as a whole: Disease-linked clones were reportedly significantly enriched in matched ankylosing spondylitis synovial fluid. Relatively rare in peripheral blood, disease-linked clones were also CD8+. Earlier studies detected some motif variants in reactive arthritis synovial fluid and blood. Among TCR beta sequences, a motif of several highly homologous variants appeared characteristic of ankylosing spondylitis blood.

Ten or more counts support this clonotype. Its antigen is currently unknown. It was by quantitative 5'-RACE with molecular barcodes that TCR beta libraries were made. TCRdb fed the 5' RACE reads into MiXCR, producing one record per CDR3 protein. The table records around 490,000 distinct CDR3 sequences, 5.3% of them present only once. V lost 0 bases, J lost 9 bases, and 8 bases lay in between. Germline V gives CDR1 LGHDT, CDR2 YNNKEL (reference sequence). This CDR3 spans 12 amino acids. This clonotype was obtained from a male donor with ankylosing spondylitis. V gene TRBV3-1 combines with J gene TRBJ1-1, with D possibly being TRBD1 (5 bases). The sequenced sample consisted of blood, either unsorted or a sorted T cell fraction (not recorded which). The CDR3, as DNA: TGTGCCAGCAGCCAAGACAGGGCGAAAGCTTTCTTT. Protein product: CASSQDRAKAFF.